The 3 T cell receptor beta chains reported below all come from one sample, sequenced in a study of neurological immune-mediated disorders. MiXCR, run by TCRdb on the 5' RACE reads, gives a single entry per CDR3 protein. The sample contains under 75,000 distinct CDR3 sequences, 2.5% to 4% of which appear only once. The sample comprised PBMCs. The receptors originated from a woman in her forties or fifties with multiple sclerosis.

Ten or more counts support this clonotype. The chain is built from TRBV7-2 and TRBJ2-3; no clear D gene. V was trimmed by 10 bases and J by 10 bases, leaving 21 bases between them. The germline gives CDR1 SGHTA, CDR2 FQGNSA. This CDR3 region has 13 residues. The CDR3: CATVKHAFTPQYF. The CDR3 DNA reads TGTGCCACTGTCAAACATGCCTTTACTCCGCAGTATTTT.

This clonotype showed up many times. V gene TRBV5-1 combines with J gene TRBJ1-1; D might be TRBD1 (5 bases). The CDR3 covers 16 residues. Germline V gives CDR1 SGHRS, CDR2 YFSETQ. With 1 base removed from V and 0 bases from J, the gap between germline ends came to 13 bases. CDR3 sequence: CASSLSRASLNTEAFF. CDR3 nucleotide sequence: TGCGCCAGCAGCTTGAGCAGGGCCTCCTTGAACACTGAAGCTTTCTTT.

This clonotype was recorded at least ten times. The V gene is TRBV7-9, the J gene TRBJ2-7; possible D gene TRBD1, 6 bases. CDR1 and CDR2 (germline): SEHNR, FQNEAQ (reference sequence). This CDR3 is 13 amino acids long. The germline V and J ends were trimmed by 6 bases and 3 bases, with 12 bases remaining between them. The CDR3 protein is CASSPTGNYEQYF. CDR3 DNA: TGTGCCAGCAGTCCTACAGGGAACTACGAGCAGTACTTC.